The sample holds many counts of the clone carrying this TCR beta chain. The antigen is undetermined. The sample originates from a study of T cells after yellow fever vaccination. General study points: Clones that expanded after primary vaccination mostly reappeared after the booster (less than 98% CD4, 88% CD8).

CDR3 length: 13 residues. The ends were cut back, 2 bases at V and 7 bases at J, with 9 bases in the middle. CDR1 and CDR2 from the germline V gene are DFQATT and SNEGSKA (reference sequence). TCRdb ran MiXCR on the 5' RACE reads and lists one entry per CDR3 protein. The sample consists of approximately 580,000 distinct CDR3 sequences, roughly a sixth of them appearing once. This sample comprised PBMCs, obtained 4 to 5 days after the first yellow fever vaccination. This chain connects TRBV20-1 to TRBJ1-6; tentatively, D is TRBD1 (5 bases). This clonotype was sampled from a man between 18 and 29 years old who received the YFV17D yellow fever vaccine. The CDR3: CSARQGGNSPLHF. In DNA, the CDR3 is TGCAGTGCTAGACAGGGAGGGAATTCACCCCTCCACTTT.